This T cell receptor beta chain is drawn from a study of shared clonotypes between healthy human individuals. Study results and limitations: Among non-shared clonotypes, generation probabilities were lower than among those shared by all four donors. Sorted-subset sequencing, rarefaction showed, was incomplete despite large depth.

The CD8 memory sample joined CD45RO+ cells and CCR7-negative CD45RA+ cells. Concerning this clone: The antigen is undetermined.

The V gene lost 5 bases and the J gene lost 4 bases, with 6 bases spanning the gap. CDR1 is LNHDA and CDR2 is SQIVND in the germline V gene (reference sequence). This CDR3 comprises 12 residues. Some clones are missing from TCRdb's copy, which holds only in-frame ones; the method was immunoSEQ multiplex PCR. The sample gives 400,000 or so clones, roughly 96% of which show up once; 0.32% is in the top ten. This TCR was sampled from a man aged 25-40 years in good health. This chain links TRBV19 with TRBJ1-5; D remains ambiguous. The sequenced sample consisted of memory CD8+ T cells sorted from blood. The subset: CD45RO+ cells pooled with CCR7-negative TemRA cells. The CDR3 DNA reads as TGTGCCAGTAGTCGAGGGAATCAGCCCCAGCATTTT. Amino acids: CASSRGNQPQHF.